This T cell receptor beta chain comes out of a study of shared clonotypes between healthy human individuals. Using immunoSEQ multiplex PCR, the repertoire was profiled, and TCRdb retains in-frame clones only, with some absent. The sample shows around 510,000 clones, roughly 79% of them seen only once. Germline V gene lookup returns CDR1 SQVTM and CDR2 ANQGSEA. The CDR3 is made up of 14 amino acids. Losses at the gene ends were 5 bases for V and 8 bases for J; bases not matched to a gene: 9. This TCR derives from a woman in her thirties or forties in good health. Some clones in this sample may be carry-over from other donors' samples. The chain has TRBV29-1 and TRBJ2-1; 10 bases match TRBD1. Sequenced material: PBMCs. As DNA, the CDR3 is TGCAGCGTTAGAGCCGGGACAGGGGTAGATGAGCAGTTCTTC. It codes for CSVRAGTGVDEQFF.